This T cell receptor beta chain stems from a study of preoperative IRX-2 immunotherapy in early breast cancer. The table came from immunoSEQ multiplex PCR; TCRdb's copy has only in-frame clones and leaves some out. The table includes fewer than 70,000 clones, approximately 94% detected once. The treatment was: preoperative locoregional IRX-2 cytokine immunotherapy. Patients received preoperative, locoregional IRX-2 cytokine immunotherapy in a phase Ib study. Per the germline V gene, CDR1 is SGHTA and CDR2 is FQGNSA. The CDR3 loop spans 12 amino acids. Deletions cut 5 bases from V and 8 bases from J, with 12 bases between.

This clonotype was sampled from a human donor with breast cancer. The chain is built from TRBV7-2 and TRBJ1-2; D gene uncertain. Sampling was performed from a patient treated with IRX-2 immunotherapy. This chain's CDR3 is CASSRGYGGYTF. The CDR3 DNA sequence: TGTGCCAGCAGCCGGGGTTACGGCGGCTACACCTTC.